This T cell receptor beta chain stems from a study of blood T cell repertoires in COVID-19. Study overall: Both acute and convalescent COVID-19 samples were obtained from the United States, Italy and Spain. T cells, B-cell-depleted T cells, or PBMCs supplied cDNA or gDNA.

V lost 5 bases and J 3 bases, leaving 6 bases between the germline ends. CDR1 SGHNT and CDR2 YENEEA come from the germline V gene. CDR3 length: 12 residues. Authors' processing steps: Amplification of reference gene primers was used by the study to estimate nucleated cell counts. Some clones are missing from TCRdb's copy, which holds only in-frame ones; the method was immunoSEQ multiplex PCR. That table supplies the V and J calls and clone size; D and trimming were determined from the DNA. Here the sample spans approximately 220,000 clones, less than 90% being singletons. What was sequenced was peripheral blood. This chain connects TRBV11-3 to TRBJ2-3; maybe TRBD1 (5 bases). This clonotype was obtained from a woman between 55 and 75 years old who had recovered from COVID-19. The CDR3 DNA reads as TGTGCCAGCAGCCCAGGGACAGATACGCAGTATTTT. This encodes CASSPGTDTQYF.